This entry features one T cell receptor beta chain sequence. The record originates from a study of blood T cell repertoires in COVID-19. Measured with immunoSEQ multiplex PCR; TCRdb has only the in-frame clones, and not every one. Counted here are some 180,000 clones, 81% occurring once; the ten biggest clones make up approximately 10%. This CDR3 has 15 amino acids. V lost 0 bases, J lost 2 bases, and 12 bases lay in between. Per the germline V gene, CDR1 is SGDLS and CDR2 is YYNGEE. The rearrangement links TRBV9 to TRBJ2-7; the D is unclear. Sequencing was performed on peripheral blood. This sequence was found in a middle-aged woman with COVID-19, enrolled during active disease. The CDR3 sequence is CASSVGPNPAYEQYF. The CDR3 region has the DNA TGTGCCAGCAGCGTAGGGCCGAACCCAGCCTACGAGCAGTACTTC. The full variable domain, in which reference TRBV9 and TRBJ2-7 provide the parts outside the CDR3, is DSGVTQTPKHLITATGQRVTLRCSPRSGDLSVYWYQQSLDQGLQFLIQYYNGEERAKGNILERFSAQQFPDLHSELNLSSLELGDSALYFCASSVGPNPAYEQYFGPGTRLTVT.